This T cell receptor (beta chain) derives from a study of blood T cell repertoires in COVID-19. In the study overall: Donors in the United States, Italy and Spain gave samples during acute or convalescent COVID-19.

Clones were sequenced by immunoSEQ multiplex PCR, and TCRdb holds only the in-frame ones, with some missing. The sample holds 130,000 to 150,000 clones, roughly 90% seen once. Recruitment covered 20 to 25 US areas and drew participants whose ages spanned roughly 18 to 100 years. Membership in each cohort depended on participant-reported clinical history. The CDR3 consists of 13 residues. Trimming shortened V by 10 bases and J by 3 bases, and 15 bases separated the two germline ends. Germline V gene sequence: CDR1 MDHEN, CDR2 SYDVKM. V is TRBV28 and J is TRBJ2-5; D gene ambiguous. The sequenced sample consisted of PBMCs or T cells enriched from blood (not recorded which). This clonotype originated in a woman aged 30 to 39 with acute COVID-19. CDR3 in amino acids: CATLDPWEETQYF. The CDR3 DNA reads TGTGCCACCCTAGACCCCTGGGAAGAGACCCAGTACTTC.